One and the same sample provided the 14 T cell receptor beta chains below, sequenced in a study of control samples from healthy donors and cancer patients. The assay was immunoSEQ multiplex PCR, and TCRdb's table has in-frame clones only and misses some. The sample records approximately 100,000 clones, around nine tenths being singletons. The sequencing sample was made of blood. These receptors all stem from a man aged 30-40 years in good health.

This chain links TRBV19 with TRBJ1-5; D is ambiguous. Germline CDR1 is LNHDA and CDR2 is SQIVND (reference sequence). This CDR3 region has 14 residues. V lost 7 bases and J lost 2, with 12 bases in between. The CDR3, as DNA: TGTGCCAGTATCCTCCGGGAGCGCAATCAGCCCCAGCATTTT. Translation gives CASILRERNQPQHF.

The J gene is TRBJ2-3, the V gene TRBV27, with D possibly matching TRBD1 (5 bases). The CDR3 loop spans 15 amino acids. V was shortened by 8 bases and J by 2 bases, with 17 bases between the two germline ends. Germline CDR1 is MNHEY and CDR2 is SMNVEV (reference sequence). CDR3 region: CASLKWGGDTDTQYF. DNA for the CDR3: TGTGCCAGCCTCAAATGGGGCGGAGACACAGATACGCAGTATTTT.

V is TRBV7-2 and J is TRBJ1-6; D not certain. Trimming shortened V by 5 bases and J by 7 bases, and 12 bases separated the two germline ends. The CDR3 consists of 14 residues. From germline, CDR1 is SGHTA and CDR2 FQGNSA. The CDR3 region is CASSPQARNSPLHF. The CDR3 DNA follows: TGTGCCAGCAGCCCTCAGGCCAGAAATTCACCCCTCCACTTT.

In DNA form, the CDR3 reads TGTGCCAGCAGCGTAGAGGAGTCTTCCTACAATGAGCAGTTCTTC. Translation: CASSVEESSYNEQFF. This chain links TRBV9 with TRBJ2-1; D remains unclear. CDR3 length equals 15 residues. Trimming pared 0 bases from V and 1 base from J, leaving 8 bases between. CDR1 is SGDLS and CDR2 is YYNGEE in the germline V gene.

The chain has TRBV4-1 and TRBJ1-6; D not resolved. Germline CDR1 is MGHRA and CDR2 is YSYEKL. The V and J ends lost 0 bases and 1 base respectively, with 10 bases between them. The CDR3 sequence is 17 residues long. The CDR3 is CASSQDPPGSYNSPLHF. In nucleotides, the CDR3 is TGCGCCAGCAGCCAAGATCCCCCCGGTTCCTATAATTCACCCCTCCACTTT.

This clone was counted a single time. This chain uses TRBV7-6 with TRBJ2-1, with D possibly matching TRBD2 (5 bases). Germline CDR1 SGHVS, CDR2 FNYEAQ. V lost 4 bases, J lost 5 bases, and 18 bases lay in between. The CDR3 length is 16 residues. CDR3 nucleotide sequence: TGTGCCAGCAGCTCAACCACTCCCGGGATAAACAATGAGCAGTTCTTC. Its protein is CASSSTTPGINNEQFF.

The J gene is TRBJ1-1, the V gene TRBV5-6; unclear D gene. Trimming took 1 base from V and 1 from J, leaving 14 bases between them. Germline V gives CDR1 SGHDT, CDR2 YYEEEE. The CDR3 length is 16 residues. CDR3 nucleotides: TGTGCCAGCAGCTTGTATGAGAGCCTAAGGAACACTGAAGCTTTCTTT. Translated, it gives CASSLYESLRNTEAFF.

This clone appeared once. The chain carries TRBV19 and TRBJ1-1; no firm D call. There are 16 residues in the CDR3. CDR1 LNHDA and CDR2 SQIVND come from the germline V gene (reference sequence). Between the trimmed V and J ends, which lost 2 bases and 1 base, there was a span of 14 bases. This chain's CDR3 is CASSISGVTGNTEAFF. DNA for the CDR3: TGTGCCAGTAGTATAAGCGGGGTGACCGGGAACACTGAAGCTTTCTTT.

This rearrangement joins TRBV3-1 (or the pseudogene TRBV3-2) to TRBJ2-1; perhaps TRBD1 as D (5 bases). The ends were cut back, 1 base at V and 10 bases at J, with 11 bases in the middle. Germline CDR1 reads LGHDT; CDR2 reads YNNKEL (reference sequence). The CDR3 totals 13 residues. CDR3 DNA: TGTGCCAGCAGCCAAGGCAGGGTTCGGGAGCAGTTCTTC. Amino acid sequence: CASSQGRVREQFF.

A note on this clone: One junction end does not reproduce the germline sequence, and a read error may be involved. The rearrangement uses TRBV12-3 or TRBV12-4 and TRBJ2-1; D possibly matches TRBD1 or TRBD2 (6 bases each). The CDR3 runs 13 residues. The CDR3 bases are TGTGCCAGCTTCACGCACGGGGGCGGTACGGTAATCTTC. Residues: CASFTHGGGTVIF.

This clone was seen more than once but under ten times. The chain links TRBV7-9 to TRBJ1-2; D is unclear. The CDR3 loop spans 14 amino acids. CDR1 is SEHNR, CDR2 FQNEAQ, per germline (reference sequence). V was trimmed by 0 bases and J by 6 bases, leaving 11 bases between them. The CDR3 spells CASSLAWAGHGYTF. In nucleotides, the CDR3 is TGTGCCAGCAGCTTAGCCTGGGCGGGCCATGGCTACACCTTC.

The chain links TRBV19 to TRBJ1-5, with unresolved D. CDR3 length: 14 amino acids. CDR1 LNHDA and CDR2 SQIVND come from the germline V gene (reference sequence). V shed 1 base and J shed 4 bases, with 8 bases lying between them. The CDR3 coding sequence is TGTGCCAGTAGTATAGGGGCGGAAAATCAGCCCCAGCATTTT. This sequence encodes CASSIGAENQPQHF.

This chain joins TRBV19 and TRBJ1-2; a possible D gene is TRBD1 (5 bases). Germline V gene lookup returns CDR1 LNHDA and CDR2 SQIVND (reference sequence). This CDR3 region has 13 residues. Trimming removed 3 bases from V and 4 bases from J, with 9 bases in between. CDR3 DNA: TGTGCCAGTAGTATTCAGGGAGTCTATGGCTACACCTTC. It encodes CASSIQGVYGYTF.

The rearrangement uses TRBV2 and TRBJ1-6; 8 bases fit TRBD1. V lost 10 bases, J lost 6 bases, and 14 bases stayed unmatched. CDR3 size: 16 residues. CDR1 and CDR2 (germline): SNHLY, FYNNEI. This CDR3 reads CATGARGPLSNSPLHF. The CDR3 region has the DNA TGTGCCACAGGAGCCAGGGGGCCGCTATCTAATTCACCCCTCCACTTT.